This record covers a single T cell receptor (beta chain). This sample is drawn from a study of CD8 T cells in Susac syndrome. Reverse transcription of roughly 0.5 to 1 ug RNA was carried out with random hexamers. TCRdb reprocessed the immunoSEQ multiplex PCR reads with MiXCR, giving one entry per CDR3 protein. The profile shows approximately 180,000 distinct CDR3 sequences, around 94% of them singletons. The sequenced sample was CD4+ T cells from PBMCs. The sequence came from a human donor with Susac syndrome.

DNA for the CDR3: TGTGCCAGCAGCTTAATTGAGGGTAACACCATATATTTT. It encodes CASSLIEGNTIYF. The chain uses TRBV7-2 and TRBJ1-3; D gene ambiguous. This CDR3 contains 13 residues. With 2 bases removed from V and 7 bases from J, the gap between germline ends came to 9 bases. CDR1 and CDR2 from the germline V gene are SGHTA and FQGNSA. The full variable domain, in which reference TRBV7-2 and TRBJ1-3 provide the parts outside the CDR3, is GAGVSQSPSNKVTEKGKDVELRCDPISGHTALYWYRQSLGQGLEFLIYFQGNSAPDKSGLPSDRFSAERTGGSVSTLTIQRTQQEDSAVYLCASSLIEGNTIYFGEGSWLTVV.